This is a list of T cell receptor beta chains from one sample in a study of shared clonotypes between healthy human individuals. Measured with immunoSEQ multiplex PCR; TCRdb has only the in-frame clones, and not every one. The sample shows 640,000 or so clones, 55% to 75% of them seen only once. Material: memory CD4+ T cells sorted from blood. Every receptor here comes from a woman under 40 in good health. CDR3s include the opening cysteine and the closing phenylalanine or tryptophan. A D gene is named only where the DNA matches it firmly. Expanded clones are given a class, and other clones once, few, many or no size at all.

V gene	clone size	D gene	J gene	CDR3 protein	CDR3 DNA
TRBV30	once	TRBD2	TRBJ2-7	CAWSSGGYEQYF	TGTGCCTGGAGTTCGGGGGGGTACGAGCAGTACTTC
TRBV10-2	NA	NA	TRBJ2-7	CASSRTSYEQYF	TGCGCCAGCAGCAGAACTTCCTACGAGCAGTACTTC
TRBV7-9	NA	NA	TRBJ2-7	CASSLAASSYEQYF	TGTGCCAGCAGCTTGGCAGCGAGCTCCTACGAGCAGTACTTC
TRBV19	NA	NA	TRBJ1-1	CASSKGRSNNWNTEAFF	TGTGCCAGTAGTAAGGGACGTTCAAACAACTGGAACACTGAAGCTTTCTTT
TRBV7-2	few	TRBD2	TRBJ2-7	CASSSPGLASISYEQYF	TGTGCCAGCAGCTCACCTGGACTAGCGAGTATATCCTACGAGCAGTACTTC
TRBV2	NA	NA	TRBJ1-1	CASSGQYTEAFF	TGTGCCAGCAGTGGACAGTACACTGAAGCTTTCTTT
TRBV7-2	once	NA	TRBJ2-3	CASSLHPTMYIWGTQYF	TGTGCCAGCAGCTTACATCCGACTATGTATATTTGGGGAACGCAGTATTTT
TRBV5-6	NA	NA	TRBJ2-2	CASSLPRWTDGSGELFF	TGTGCCAGCAGCTTGCCGCGCTGGACGGATGGTTCTGGGGAGCTGTTTTTT
TRBV2	NA	TRBD2	TRBJ2-3	CASSVGTSGIDTQYF	TGTGCCAGCAGTGTTGGGACTAGCGGGATAGATACGCAGTATTTT
TRBV19	NA	NA	TRBJ2-1	CASSTPGLYNEQFF	TGTGCCAGTAGTACCCCGGGACTCTACAATGAGCAGTTCTTC
TRBV18	few	NA	TRBJ1-2	CASSPGAGNYGYTF	TGTGCCAGCTCACCAGGGGCGGGCAACTATGGCTACACCTTC
TRBV5-1	NA	NA	TRBJ2-3	CASSLGGNKDTQYF	TGCGCCAGCAGCTTGGGCGGGAATAAAGATACGCAGTATTTT
TRBV27	many	NA	TRBJ2-6	CATLSSGANVLTF	TGTGCCACTTTGAGCTCTGGGGCCAACGTCCTGACTTTC
TRBV29-1	NA	TRBD1	TRBJ2-1	CSGARGPGQGDNEQFF	TGCAGCGGGGCAAGGGGCCCGGGACAGGGGGACAATGAGCAGTTCTTC
TRBV5-6	few	NA	TRBJ2-1	CASSFGTTLYNEQFF	TGTGCCAGCAGCTTCGGGACCACACTGTACAATGAGCAGTTCTTC
TRBV29-1	NA	TRBD2	TRBJ2-3	CSVPTSGRLADTQYF	TGCAGCGTCCCGACTAGCGGGAGACTCGCAGATACGCAGTATTTT
TRBV18	few	NA	TRBJ2-1	CASSPSQSSYNEQFF	TGTGCCAGCTCACCTTCACAGAGCTCCTACAATGAGCAGTTCTTC
TRBV28	NA	TRBD2	TRBJ2-7	CASSFGGGDYEQYF	TGTGCCAGCAGTTTTGGTGGGGGGGACTACGAGCAGTACTTC
TRBV18	once	NA	TRBJ1-1	CASSPLPIAGGTEAFF	TGTGCCAGCTCACCCTTACCTATAGCGGGGGGCACTGAAGCTTTCTTT
TRBV9	few	TRBD2	TRBJ2-1	CASSIGGLAANEQFF	TGTGCCAGCAGCATCGGAGGACTAGCGGCCAATGAGCAGTTCTTC
TRBV10-3	NA	TRBD1	TRBJ2-5	CAISLGGQGQETQYF	TGTGCCATCAGTTTGGGGGGACAGGGGCAAGAGACCCAGTACTTC
TRBV6-5	NA	NA	TRBJ2-7	CASSSRGTAASHEQYF	TGTGCCAGCAGTTCCCGAGGGACGGCTGCTTCCCACGAGCAGTACTTC
TRBV7-9	few	TRBD1	TRBJ2-7	CASSRGTEGYTYEQYF	TGTGCCAGCAGCCGAGGGACAGAGGGGTATACCTACGAGCAGTACTTC
TRBV19	NA	TRBD1	TRBJ1-2	CASRGDSSYGYTF	TGTGCCAGTAGGGGGGACAGTTCCTATGGCTACACCTTC
TRBV6-5	NA	NA	TRBJ2-1	CASSYSQGGREQFF	TGTGCCAGCAGTTACTCCCAGGGAGGTCGCGAGCAGTTCTTC
TRBV4-1	NA	TRBD2	TRBJ2-7	CASSQQTSGRSFSYEQYF	TGCGCCAGCAGCCAACAAACTAGCGGGAGGTCCTTCTCCTACGAGCAGTACTTC
TRBV28	NA	TRBD2	TRBJ2-5	CASSAPGLAMKETQYF	TGTGCCAGCAGTGCCCCAGGACTAGCTATGAAGGAGACCCAGTACTTC
TRBV29-1	NA	NA	TRBJ2-7	CSVEVSGYEQYF	TGCAGCGTTGAAGTAAGTGGCTACGAGCAGTACTTC
TRBV2	NA	NA	TRBJ1-4	CASSEGGHNEKLFF	TGTGCCAGCAGTGAAGGTGGGCATAATGAAAAACTGTTTTTT
TRBV2	NA	NA	TRBJ1-2	CASSEPSRGSNYGYTF	TGTGCCAGCAGTGAACCCTCCCGGGGCAGCAACTATGGCTACACCTTC
TRBV5-8	once	NA	TRBJ1-2	CASSPWTANYGYTF	TGTGCCAGCAGCCCCTGGACAGCTAACTATGGCTACACCTTC
TRBV5-1	NA	TRBD2	TRBJ2-5	CASRGTSGSQETQYF	TGCGCCAGCAGGGGGACTAGCGGGTCACAAGAGACCCAGTACTTC
TRBV27	few	TRBD1	TRBJ1-5	CASRTTGRLDNQPQHF	TGTGCCAGCAGGACGACAGGGAGATTGGACAATCAGCCCCAGCATTTT
TRBV11-2	NA	TRBD2	TRBJ2-7	CASSRGLAGPYEQYF	TGTGCCAGCAGCCGGGGACTAGCGGGCCCCTACGAGCAGTACTTC
TRBV18	NA	NA	TRBJ2-2	CASSPGLGTGELFF	TGTGCCAGCTCACCAGGGCTGGGCACCGGGGAGCTGTTTTTT
TRBV29-1	NA	NA	TRBJ2-3	CSVAPRFTDTQYF	TGCAGCGTTGCTCCGAGGTTCACAGATACGCAGTATTTT
TRBV6-6	few	NA	TRBJ2-1	CASIGGQSSYNEQFF	TGTGCCAGCATCGGAGGACAGAGCTCCTACAATGAGCAGTTCTTC
TRBV5-6	NA	NA	TRBJ2-2	CASSPRSVAGELFF	TGTGCCAGCAGCCCTAGATCGGTCGCCGGGGAGCTGTTTTTT
TRBV5-1	NA	TRBD2	TRBJ2-1	CASSPASGSYNEQFF	TGCGCCAGCAGTCCTGCTAGCGGATCCTACAATGAGCAGTTCTTC
TRBV5-4	NA	TRBD2	TRBJ2-1	CASSSTSGSDEQFF	TGTGCCAGCAGCTCGACTAGCGGGAGCGATGAGCAGTTCTTC
TRBV7-7	few	TRBD2	TRBJ2-3	CASSLGLAVTDTQYF	TGTGCCAGCAGCTTAGGACTAGCGGTGACAGATACGCAGTATTTT
TRBV7-3	NA	NA	TRBJ2-1	CASSLDTGFGREQFF	TGTGCCAGCAGCTTAGACACAGGGTTCGGACGGGAGCAGTTCTTC
TRBV7-8	once	NA	TRBJ1-5	CASSRLPRGGHQPQHF	TGTGCCAGCAGCCGACTTCCAAGGGGGGGACATCAGCCCCAGCATTTT
TRBV29-1	NA	NA	TRBJ2-3	CSVEGRPSTDTQYF	TGCAGCGTTGAGGGACGGCCTAGCACAGATACGCAGTATTTT
TRBV6-1	NA	NA	TRBJ1-3	CASIPQLGGNTIYF	TGTGCCAGCATACCCCAGCTGGGAGGAAACACCATATATTTT
TRBV7-2	NA	NA	TRBJ2-1	CASSSRGRTGAYNEQFF	TGTGCCAGCAGCTCCCGAGGACGGACTGGAGCCTACAATGAGCAGTTCTTC
TRBV2	NA	NA	TRBJ2-7	CASSEAAGTSYSYEQYF	TGTGCCAGCAGTGAAGCGGCTGGGACATCCTACTCCTACGAGCAGTACTTC
TRBV4-1	NA	NA	TRBJ1-2	CASSPTPGLGPYGYTF	TGCGCCAGCAGCCCCACGCCGGGGTTGGGCCCATATGGCTACACCTTC
TRBV6-1	once	NA	TRBJ1-4	CASKPQGSNEKLFF	TGTGCCAGCAAGCCACAGGGCAGTAATGAAAAACTGTTTTTT
TRBV28	few	NA	TRBJ2-4	CASSFGGGAKNIQYF	TGTGCCAGCAGTTTCGGTGGGGGGGCCAAAAACATTCAGTACTTC
TRBV18	NA	NA	TRBJ2-1	CASSEGSYNEQFF	TGTGCCAGCTCGGAAGGTTCCTACAATGAGCAGTTCTTC
TRBV5-1	once	NA	TRBJ2-3	CASTPTVSTDTQYF	TGCGCCAGCACCCCGACGGTTAGCACAGATACGCAGTATTTT
TRBV2	NA	TRBD1	TRBJ1-5	CASSQTGSNQPQHF	TGTGCCAGCAGTCAGACAGGGTCGAATCAGCCCCAGCATTTT